The sample holds a few counts of the clone carrying this T cell receptor (beta chain). Its specificity is unknown. The data derive from a study of response to subunit inactivated influenza vaccine. Study conclusions and caveats: New T cells are recruited in small numbers by each seasonal influenza vaccination, according to the authors' suggestion.

TCRdb called the RT-PCR reads again in MiXCR, with one record for every CDR3 protein. The sample has 150,000 to 200,000 distinct CDR3 sequences, under 13% seen once; the top ten hold around an eighth. The CDR3 is 17 residues long. Germline CDR1 and CDR2: DFQATT and SNEGSKA (reference sequence). J lost 1 base, V lost 0 bases, and 7 bases had no gene match. This TCR came from a man aged 45-60 years who received an inactivated influenza vaccine. The chain has TRBV20-1 and TRBJ1-5, with 9 nucleotides matching TRBD1. The source material was non-naive T cells sorted from PBMCs, sampled more than 35 days after vaccination. The DNA of the CDR3 is TGCAGTGCTAGAGACCTCCTACAGGGGGCAAGCAATCAGCCCCAGCATTTT. As protein: CSARDLLQGASNQPQHF.